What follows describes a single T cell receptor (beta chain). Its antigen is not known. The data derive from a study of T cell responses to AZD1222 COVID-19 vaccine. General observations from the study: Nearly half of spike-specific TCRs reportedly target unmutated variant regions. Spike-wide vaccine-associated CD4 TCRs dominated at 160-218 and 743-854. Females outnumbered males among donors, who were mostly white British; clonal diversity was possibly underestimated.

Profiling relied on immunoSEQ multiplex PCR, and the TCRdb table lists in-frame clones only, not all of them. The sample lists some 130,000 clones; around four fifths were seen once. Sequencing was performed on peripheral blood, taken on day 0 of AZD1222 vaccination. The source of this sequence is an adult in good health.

CDR3 protein: CASSRQLGAGVGELFF. CDR3 sequence (DNA): TGTGCCAGCAGCCGCCAACTGGGGGCGGGTGTCGGGGAGCTGTTTTTT. The chain joins TRBV14 to TRBJ2-2; TRBD1 might be the D (6 bases). V shed 4 bases and J shed 7 bases, with 19 bases lying between them. Germline values: CDR1 SGHDN, CDR2 FVKESK. There are 16 residues in the CDR3.